Listed below are T cell receptor beta chains from one sample, sequenced in a study of control samples from healthy donors and cancer patients. Some clones are missing from TCRdb's copy, which holds only in-frame ones; the method was immunoSEQ multiplex PCR. This table holds 150,000 to 200,000 clones, around 91% found once. Sequencing input: blood. The receptors derive from a woman aged 45-59 years in good health. Each CDR3 is given with its conserved first and last residue. A D gene is named only where the DNA matches it firmly. Clone size, where shown, is once, few, many, or a class for clones that have expanded.

.	TRBV2	TRBJ2-7	.	TGTGCCAGCAGTATAAGAGCGCGAGAGCAGTACTTC	CASSIRAREQYF
TRBD2	TRBV5-1	TRBJ2-3	.	TGCGCCAGCAGCTTGGCGGGACTAGCGGGTTCTTCTAGCACAGATACGCAGTATTTT	CASSLAGLAGSSSTDTQYF
TRBD1	TRBV3-1/TRBV3-2	TRBJ1-5	.	TGTGCCAGCAGCCAAGAGGGAGGACAGGCATATAGCAATCAGCCCCAGCATTTT	CASSQEGGQAYSNQPQHF
.	TRBV7-9	TRBJ1-4	.	TGTGCCAGCAGCTTACTTTCTTTGGGCCAAAAACTGTTTTTT	CASSLLSLGQKLFF
.	TRBV12-3/TRBV12-4	TRBJ1-1	.	TGTGCCAGCAGGTCACCCCCCGAAACTGAAGCTTTCTTT	CASRSPPETEAFF
.	TRBV4-2	TRBJ1-3	.	TGTGCCAGCAGCCAAGATCGGGGGGGCGCTGGAAACACCATATATTTT	CASSQDRGGAGNTIYF
TRBD2	TRBV7-2	TRBJ2-5	.	TGTGCCAGCAGCTTATCGACTAGCGGGGGACAAGAGACCCAGTACTTC	CASSLSTSGGQETQYF
.	TRBV10-3	TRBJ1-4	.	TGTGCCATCAGTGCTGGAGGGGGAAATGAAAAACTGTTTTTT	CAISAGGGNEKLFF
.	TRBV11-2	TRBJ1-2	.	TGTGCCAGCAGCTTAGTACGGGGTTCGATATATGGCTACACCTTC	CASSLVRGSIYGYTF
.	TRBV15	TRBJ1-5	.	TGTGCCACCAGCAGACGACCTTGGAGGGGCCCGACGGATCAGCCCCAGCATTTT	CATSRRPWRGPTDQPQHF
TRBD1	TRBV24-1	TRBJ2-3	once	TGTGCCACCAGTGGGCGACAGGGGAACACAGATACGCAGTATTTT	CATSGRQGNTDTQYF
.	TRBV7-3	TRBJ2-1	.	TGTGCCAGCAGCTTATCGAACAATGAGCAGTTCTTC	CASSLSNNEQFF
.	TRBV5-6	TRBJ1-6	.	TGTGCCAGCAGCTTGGGGCCCGTATCAGGGCATTCACCCCTCCACTTT	CASSLGPVSGHSPLHF
.	TRBV9	TRBJ1-3	.	TGTGCCAGCAGCGTAGGCCACGCAGGAAACACCATATATTTT	CASSVGHAGNTIYF
.	TRBV11-2	TRBJ2-1	.	TGTGCCAGCAGCGGCACAGGGATCTCCTACAATGAGCAGTTCTTC	CASSGTGISYNEQFF
.	TRBV5-1	TRBJ1-2	.	TGCGCCAGCAGCACCACAGGGAACTATGGCTACACCTTC	CASSTTGNYGYTF
.	TRBV6-5	TRBJ2-3	.	TGTGCCAGCACCTTACAAGGCCATAGCACAGATACGCAGTATTTT	CASTLQGHSTDTQYF
.	TRBV5-4	TRBJ2-7	.	TGTGCCAGCAGCTTGTGGCGGTCCTACGAGCAGTACTTC	CASSLWRSYEQYF
TRBD2	TRBV19	TRBJ2-7	.	TGTGCCAGTAGACAACTAGCGGGGTCAGGGGAGCAGTACTTC	CASRQLAGSGEQYF
TRBD1	TRBV9	TRBJ1-6	.	TGTGCCAGCAGCGGGGGACAGCTTTCACCCCTCCACTTT	CASSGGQLSPLHF
TRBD1	TRBV28	TRBJ2-7	few	TGTGCCAGCAGTTTCCGTGGACAGGGGGGTTACGAGCAGTACTTC	CASSFRGQGGYEQYF
TRBD1	TRBV7-2	TRBJ2-2	.	TGTGCCAGCAGCTTAAGGACAGGCCCGAACACCGGGGAGCTGTTTTTT	CASSLRTGPNTGELFF
.	TRBV6-5	TRBJ1-1	few	TGTGCCAGCCTTAAGAACACTGAAGCTTTCTTT	CASLKNTEAFF
.	TRBV6-6	TRBJ2-7	.	TGTGCCAGCAGTCCGATTCCCTACGAGCAGTACTTC	CASSPIPYEQYF
.	TRBV5-6	TRBJ2-5	.	TGTGCCAGCAGCTGGGGTCGATCGTACGAGACCCAGTACTTC	CASSWGRSYETQYF
.	TRBV2	TRBJ1-1	few	TGTGCCAGATCGAAAGGCACTGAAGCTTTCTTT	CARSKGTEAFF
.	TRBV7-3	TRBJ2-2	.	TGTGCCAGCAGCCCGCGGGGCGGGGAGCTGTTTTTT	CASSPRGGELFF
.	TRBV27	TRBJ1-3	.	TGTGCCAGCAGGTCCGTGGGGCCTGGAAACACCATATATTTT	CASRSVGPGNTIYF
.	TRBV4-1	TRBJ1-2	.	TGCGCCAGCAGCCAAGCAGGGGACTATGGCTACACCTTC	CASSQAGDYGYTF
TRBD1	TRBV7-3	TRBJ2-1	.	TGTGCCAGCAGCTTAGGGGGACAGAGCAATGAGCAGTTCTTC	CASSLGGQSNEQFF
.	TRBV18	TRBJ2-3	.	TGTGCCAGCTCACCTATGAAGGTTCCAGCAGATACGCAGTATTTT	CASSPMKVPADTQYF
TRBD1	TRBV9	TRBJ1-6	.	TGTGCCAGCAGCTCGCGGAGAGGGGGCGATTCTTTTTCACCCCTCCACTTT	CASSSRRGGDSFSPLHF
.	TRBV28	TRBJ1-1	.	TGTGCCAGCAGTCTCCAGGGTATGGCTGAAGCTTTCTTT	CASSLQGMAEAFF
.	TRBV5-1	TRBJ1-6	.	TGCGCCAGCAGAGGAAATTCACCCCTCCACTTT	CASRGNSPLHF
.	TRBV7-6	TRBJ2-2	.	TGTGCCAGCAGCCCCCAGGGGAACACCGGGGAGCTGTTTTTT	CASSPQGNTGELFF
.	TRBV3-1/TRBV3-2	TRBJ1-1	once	TGTGCCAGCAGCCCCCGGGACCGGAACACTGAAGCTTTCTTT	CASSPRDRNTEAFF
.	TRBV30	TRBJ1-5	few	TGTGCCTGGAGCTTTGGGGGCAATCAGCCCCAGCATTTT	CAWSFGGNQPQHF
TRBD1	TRBV28	TRBJ2-4	.	TGTGCCAGCAGTTTACAGGGGGCGAACATTCAGTACTTC	CASSLQGANIQYF
TRBD2	TRBV28	TRBJ2-7	.	TGTGCCAGCATACCGGGAGGGCCCCCCTACGAGCAGTACTTC	CASIPGGPPYEQYF
.	TRBV12-3/TRBV12-4	TRBJ1-1	.	TGTGCCAGCGCGTGGAGGGCAGAGACTGAAGCTTTCTTT	CASAWRAETEAFF
.	TRBV7-2	TRBJ1-4	once	TGTGCCAGCAGCTTAGTAGGCGCCCGTACTGCAACTAATGAAAAACTGTTTTTT	CASSLVGARTATNEKLFF
.	TRBV7-2	TRBJ1-5	.	TGTGCCAGCACCTTGGGGGGGATCGAGAGCAATCAGCCCCAGCATTTT	CASTLGGIESNQPQHF
TRBD2	TRBV27	TRBJ2-3	.	TGTGCCAGCAGTTTCGGGGGGAAGTTCGGAGATACGCAGTATTTT	CASSFGGKFGDTQYF
.	TRBV9	TRBJ1-5	.	TGTGCCAGCAGCGTAGATCTGGGGACCAATCAGCCCCAGCATTTT	CASSVDLGTNQPQHF
.	TRBV20-1	TRBJ2-7	.	TGCAGTGCTAGCGAGAGCTACGAGCAGTACTTC	CSASESYEQYF
TRBD1	TRBV7-9	TRBJ2-2	.	TGTGCCAGCAGCCCGCTCCCTCGGGACAGAGGATCCGGGGAGCTGTTTTTT	CASSPLPRDRGSGELFF
TRBD1	TRBV6-2/TRBV6-3	TRBJ1-1	.	TGTGCCAGCAGTTACTCGACAAGGGGGCTCGTGGGGAACACTGAAGCTTTCTTT	CASSYSTRGLVGNTEAFF
.	TRBV6-5	TRBJ1-2	.	TGTGCCAGCAGAGTGGAGGGGGTAATTTATGGCTACACCTTC	CASRVEGVIYGYTF
.	TRBV30	TRBJ1-1	.	TGTGCCTGGAGTTTAGGGGGTTCCATGAACACTGAAGCTTTCTTT	CAWSLGGSMNTEAFF
TRBD2	TRBV6-1	TRBJ2-7	.	TGTGCCAGCAGTGAAAGTAATAGCGGGGTCTCCTACGAGCAGTACTTC	CASSESNSGVSYEQYF
.	TRBV4-2	TRBJ2-7	.	TGTGCCAGCAGCCAACCGACTACTCCCTACGAGCAGTACTTC	CASSQPTTPYEQYF
TRBD2	TRBV7-9	TRBJ2-1	.	TGTGCCAGCAGCCGAAGCACTAGCGGGGCCTACAATGAGCAGTTCTTC	CASSRSTSGAYNEQFF
TRBD1	TRBV7-2	TRBJ2-4	.	TGTGCCAGCAGCTTAGGGATGGACAGGGGCAAGTACTTC	CASSLGMDRGKYF
TRBD2	TRBV28	TRBJ2-7	.	TGTGCCAGCAGTACCGAACGTTTAACTAGCGGGAGCTACGAGCAGTACTTC	CASSTERLTSGSYEQYF